This TCR beta chain derives from a study of human T cells and chemical hapten exposure. Study-level information: The sensitizing agent was 2% DPC, placed on about 2 cm by about 2 cm of upper inner arm skin.

V shed 8 bases, J shed 8 bases, and the junction held 11 bases outside the gene matches. This CDR3 has 15 amino acids. This clonotype was observed many times. Its matching antigen is unknown. Overall study results and limits: Expanded TCR sets contained significantly more large CDR3 similarity clusters than controls.

The time point was: pre-sensitization, week 0. Treatment specified: therapeutic diphenylcyclopropenone sensitization with weekly scalp DPC. The library put unique molecular identifiers onto individual cDNA molecules. TCRdb used MiXCR to reprocess the RACE reads, holding one entry per CDR3 protein. This sample has some 300,000 distinct CDR3 sequences, with around 5.5% found just once. This TCR was sampled from a woman under 30 with alopecia areata. Some clones in this sample may be carry-over from other donors' samples. The chain combines TRBV12-3 or TRBV12-4 with TRBJ1-4; 10 bases align to TRBD1. The specimen comprised whole blood, sampled in connection with sensitization to the hapten diphenylcyclopropenone (DPC). CDR3 amino acids: CASGMPGTGDEKLFF. As DNA, the CDR3 is TGTGCCAGCGGAATGCCCGGGACAGGGGACGAAAAACTGTTTTTT.